These 5 T cell receptor beta chains were sequenced from one sample in a study of blood T cell repertoires in COVID-19. TCRdb's copy holds only in-frame clones and misses some; the assay was immunoSEQ multiplex PCR. The sample consists of hundreds of thousands of clones, 85% to 90% of them appearing once. Sequenced: PBMCs or T cells enriched from blood (not recorded which). These receptors were obtained from a woman aged 25 to 39 who had recovered from COVID-19.

The rearrangement links TRBV4-3 to TRBJ2-7; 10 bases match TRBD2. The V segment lost 0 bases and the J segment 7 bases; nucleotides outside the gene matches: 12. Germline CDR1 LGHNA, CDR2 YSLEER. This CDR3 has 17 amino acids. The CDR3 coding sequence is TGCGCCAGCAGCCAAGATTCAGCGGGAGGGGTTCAAAGAGAGCAGTACTTC. It specifies CASSQDSAGGVQREQYF.

J is TRBJ1-2 and V is TRBV28; D is perhaps TRBD1 (6 bases). Trimming shortened V by 4 bases and J by 4 bases, and 13 bases separated the two germline ends. The CDR3 spans 14 residues. Germline CDR1 reads MDHEN; CDR2 reads SYDVKM. CDR3 nucleotide sequence: TGTGCCAGCAGTTCCAGGGGTGGGCTCTATGGCTACACCTTC. This translates into CASSSRGGLYGYTF.

The CDR3 DNA is TGTGCCAGCAGCCGAGCTGGGCTTCTCTCTGGAAACACCATATATTTT. Amino acid sequence: CASSRAGLLSGNTIYF. V usage is TRBV7-6 and J usage is TRBJ1-3, with D unclear. The germline V gene encodes CDR1 SGHVS and CDR2 FNYEAQ. The CDR3 runs to 16 residues. The V gene lost 5 bases and the J gene lost 0 bases, with 14 bases spanning the gap.

The chain joins TRBV7-9 to TRBJ2-1; TRBD2 aligns across 11 bases. The CDR3 is 17 residues long. Germline CDR1 and CDR2: SEHNR and FQNEAQ (reference sequence). Losses at the gene ends were 5 bases for V and 3 bases for J; bases not matched to a gene: 9. The CDR3 sequence is CASSAPPGLADYNEQFF. CDR3 bases: TGTGCCAGCAGCGCCCCTCCGGGACTAGCGGACTACAATGAGCAGTTCTTC.

The chain joins TRBV2 to TRBJ2-1, with TRBD2 matching over 8 bases. CDR1 and CDR2 from the germline V gene are SNHLY and FYNNEI. The CDR3 is 14 residues long. Trimming removed 4 bases from V and 10 bases from J; junction bases left unmatched: 9. CDR3 bases: TGTGCCAGCAGTGGGGGAGCGGGAGTCGAGGAGCAGTTCTTC. This translates into CASSGGAGVEEQFF.